The 20 T cell receptor beta chains presented below share a single source sample, sequenced in a study of blood T cells in healthy people across ages. The second PCR ran roughly 6 to 11 cycles with a sample-barcoded 5' primer and J-beta primers. TCRdb itself ran the 5' RACE reads through MiXCR, one entry per CDR3 protein. Of roughly 730,000 distinct CDR3 sequences listed, just over 55% are singletons. Sample: blood. The receptors shown here come from a man aged 35-49 years in good health.

On this clonotype: Germline and junction disagree at one end, which may indicate a read error. The CDR3 coding sequence is TGCAGCGTAGAAGGGACACCCAGTTCGCAAGAGACCCAGTACTTC. This sequence encodes CSVEGTPSSQETQYF. The rearrangement joins TRBV29-1 to TRBJ2-5; D perhaps matches TRBD1 (6 bases). This CDR3 comprises 15 residues. Per the germline V gene, CDR1 is SQVTM and CDR2 is ANQGSEA.

The genes are TRBV9 and TRBJ2-1; D remains ambiguous. Trimming left V 3 bases short and J 4 bases short, with 11 bases between. The CDR3 is made up of 14 amino acids. The V gene's germline CDR1 is SGDLS and CDR2 YYNGEE. The CDR3 sequence is CASSAGFGYNEQFF. DNA of the CDR3: TGTGCCAGCAGCGCCGGATTCGGTTACAATGAGCAGTTCTTC.

J is TRBJ2-5 and V is TRBV7-3; 7 bases agree with TRBD2. With 0 bases clipped from V and 5 bases from J, the junction kept 9 bases outside the gene matches. CDR1 and CDR2 from the germline V gene are SGHTA and FQGTGA. The length of the CDR3 is 16 residues. This CDR3 reads CASSLTPSGASETQYF. The CDR3 DNA follows: TGTGCCAGCAGCTTAACTCCCAGCGGGGCCTCCGAGACCCAGTACTTC.

The chain couples TRBV5-6 to TRBJ2-1; D gene ambiguous. Germline V gives CDR1 SGHDT, CDR2 YYEEEE. CDR3 size: 12 residues. With 0 bases removed from V and 11 bases from J, the gap between germline ends came to 9 bases. The CDR3: CASSLVGSQQFF. The CDR3 DNA is TGTGCCAGCAGCTTGGTCGGCTCCCAGCAGTTCTTC.

The CDR3 nucleotides read TGTGCCAGCAGCCAAGATCTTGGGGGTGCTCAGTACTTC. Translated, it gives CASSQDLGGAQYF. This chain connects TRBV14 to TRBJ2-7; perhaps D is TRBD1 or TRBD2 (5 bases each). Between the trimmed V and J ends, which lost 0 bases and 10 bases, there was a span of 13 bases. There are 13 residues in the CDR3. Germline-derived CDR1 and CDR2 are SGHDN and FVKESK.

The CDR3 DNA reads TGTGCCAGCAGCTTAGGGTCCGGACTAGCGGGACTACACAGTGAGCAGTACTTC. The encoded protein is CASSLGSGLAGLHSEQYF. The chain has TRBV7-9 and TRBJ2-5; 12 bases line up with TRBD2. Germline CDR1 is SEHNR and CDR2 is FQNEAQ (reference sequence). This CDR3 has 18 residues. Trimming took 1 base from V and 11 from J; bases not matched to a gene: 17.

The chain uses TRBV28 and TRBJ1-2; tentative D call: TRBD1 (6 bases). CDR1 and CDR2 (germline): MDHEN, SYDVKM. This CDR3 is 15 amino acids long. Trimming removed 2 bases at V and 3 bases at J, with 13 bases between. Here the CDR3 DNA reads TGTGCCAGCAGTTTAGGTTCAGGGGCTGACTATGGCTACACCTTC. This codes for CASSLGSGADYGYTF.

Only a few counts were recorded for this clonotype. V is TRBV5-8 and J is TRBJ2-4; 7 bases match TRBD2. Gene TRBJ2-7 matches the end of the DNA better, so the J call may be wrong. Per germline, CDR1 SGHTS and CDR2 YDEGEE. The CDR3 covers 12 residues. The CDR3 DNA is TGTGCCAGCTTGGGGGGGGTTCACGAGCAGTACTTC. Its protein is CASLGGVHEQYF.

The gene calls are TRBV2 and TRBJ2-3; 7 bases match TRBD1. The CDR3 sequence is 17 residues long. In germline, CDR1 is SNHLY, CDR2 FYNNEI. The V gene end was trimmed by 7 bases and the J gene end by 1 base; junction bases not matched to a gene: 14. The CDR3 DNA is TGTGCCAGCATTAGGCCCCCCCGACAGGGCGGCACAGATACGCAGTATTTT. Amino acid sequence: CASIRPPRQGGTDTQYF.

This clonotype has a single count. The chain employs TRBV25-1 and TRBJ2-3; tentatively, D is TRBD1 or TRBD2 (5 bases each). Germline V lookup: CDR1 MGHDK, CDR2 SYGVNS. The V end lost 4 bases, the J end lost 3 bases, and 14 bases lay between the germline ends. The CDR3 extends over 15 amino acids. CDR3 protein: CASSGEGLGTDTQYF. The CDR3 nucleotides are TGTGCCAGCAGTGGCGAGGGGCTCGGGACAGATACGCAGTATTTT.

The V gene is TRBV20-1, the J gene TRBJ2-5; a possible D gene is TRBD2 (5 bases). Judging by the DNA end, TRBJ2-7 fits better; the J call may be wrong. CDR1 DFQATT and CDR2 SNEGSKA come from the germline V gene (reference sequence). The CDR3 loop spans 16 amino acids. The CDR3 nucleotides are TGCAGTGCTAGAGCCCCCCGCCCGGCCCTTGGGAGCGAGCAGTACTTC. Amino acid sequence: CSARAPRPALGSEQYF.

This chain links TRBV9 with TRBJ2-3, with TRBD2 matching over 9 bases. The V gene end was trimmed by 0 bases and the J gene end by 4 bases; junction bases not matched to a gene: 12. The germline V gene encodes CDR1 SGDLS and CDR2 YYNGEE. The CDR3 runs 18 residues. CDR3 sequence (DNA): TGTGCCAGCAGCGTAGCTGGGTCTAGGCGGGAGGGATCAGATACGCAGTATTTT. Translation gives CASSVAGSRREGSDTQYF.

The rearrangement links TRBV5-1 to TRBJ2-1; tentative D call: TRBD1 (6 bases). V lost 4 bases and J 8 bases, leaving 16 bases between the germline ends. CDR3 length equals 14 residues. CDR1 and CDR2 (germline): SGHRS, YFSETQ. The CDR3 loop reads CASSEGGQSYEQFF. The CDR3 nucleotides read TGCGCCAGCAGCGAAGGGGGACAAAGTTATGAGCAGTTCTTC.

The chain is built from TRBV29-1 and TRBJ1-5; weak D call: TRBD1 (5 bases). CDR3 length equals 14 residues. With 4 bases removed from V and 4 bases from J, the gap between germline ends came to 14 bases. Germline V lookup: CDR1 SQVTM, CDR2 ANQGSEA. The CDR3 here is CSVALLEGNQPQHF. In nucleotides, the CDR3 is TGCAGCGTTGCTCTATTAGAGGGGAATCAGCCCCAGCATTTT.

This clonotype was seen once. The CDR3 nucleotides are TGCAGTGCATTGGGGGGCAACTATGGCTACACCTTC. This gives the protein CSALGGNYGYTF. The rearrangement uses TRBV20-1 and TRBJ1-2; D possibly corresponds to TRBD1 (6 bases). Trimming cost V 6 bases and J 2 bases, with 10 bases left between them. The CDR3 is made up of 12 amino acids. CDR1 and CDR2 (germline): DFQATT, SNEGSKA (reference sequence).

The chain combines TRBV25-1 with TRBJ2-1; D is uncertain. The CDR3 sequence is 16 residues long. Trimming took 1 base from V and 6 from J, leaving 16 bases between them. Germline V gives CDR1 MGHDK, CDR2 SYGVNS. The CDR3 DNA follows: TGTGCCAGCAGTGAATTGGGTCCACAGACGGCCAATGAGCAGTTCTTC. It encodes CASSELGPQTANEQFF.

This sequence joins TRBV20-1 and TRBJ2-3; tentatively, D is TRBD2 (5 bases). V was trimmed by 1 base and J by 4 bases, leaving 15 bases between them. In germline, CDR1 is DFQATT, CDR2 SNEGSKA (reference sequence). The CDR3 sequence is 15 residues long. CDR3 in amino acids: CSARGLAMPADTQYF. In nucleotides, the CDR3 is TGCAGTGCTAGAGGTCTAGCCATGCCGGCAGATACGCAGTATTTT.

This chain connects TRBV29-1 to TRBJ1-4, with 7 bases lining up with TRBD1. Unmatched junction bases numbered 4, after V lost 6 bases and J lost 3 bases. The CDR3 has 13 residues. Germline assignment: CDR1 SQVTM and CDR2 ANQGSEA. The CDR3 DNA follows: TGCAGCGTGGGGGGACAGTCTAATGAAAAACTGTTTTTT. It yields the protein CSVGGQSNEKLFF.

The chain joins TRBV15 to TRBJ2-4; D remains ambiguous. The end of the DNA fits TRBJ2-7 better, so the J call may be wrong. Germline values: CDR1 LNHNV, CDR2 YYDKDF (reference sequence). The CDR3 totals 12 residues. This chain's CDR3 is CATSRRPYEQYF. CDR3 nucleotide sequence: TGTGCCACCAGCAGACGTCCGTACGAGCAGTACTTC.

V is TRBV11-3 and J is TRBJ2-1, with 10 bases aligning to TRBD2. This CDR3 is built from 15 residues. V lost 5 bases to trimming and J lost 5 bases; unmatched junction nucleotides: 6. The germline V gene encodes CDR1 SGHNT and CDR2 YENEEA. The CDR3 DNA is TGTGCCAGCAGCCTAGGGACTAGCGTTGACAATGAGCAGTTCTTC. This encodes CASSLGTSVDNEQFF.